The next 12 T cell receptor beta chains were all read from a single sample in a study of neurological immune-mediated disorders. TCRdb used MiXCR to reprocess the 5' RACE reads, holding one entry per CDR3 protein. The table lists about 24,000 distinct CDR3 sequences, roughly an eighth of them singletons. Sequencing was carried out using PBMCs. Receptors were obtained from a woman between 40 and 50 years old with HTLV-1-associated myelopathy (HAM/TSP).

This clonotype was observed many times. As DNA, the CDR3 is TGTGCCACCCGGAGCGGTACGAACACCGGGGAGCTGTTTTTT. Amino acid sequence: CATRSGTNTGELFF. The chain employs TRBV24-1 and TRBJ2-2; D might be TRBD2 (5 bases). V shed 9 bases and J shed 0 bases, with 10 bases lying between them. CDR3 length equals 14 residues. CDR1 is KGHDR, CDR2 SFDVKD, per germline.

A word on this clonotype: At one of its ends the junction is not consistent with the germline gene, which may arise from a read error. The V gene is TRBV27, the J gene TRBJ2-1; 8 nucleotides align to TRBD2. Germline CDR1 reads MNHEY; CDR2 reads SMNVEV (reference sequence). CDR3 length: 15 amino acids. CDR3 region: CASSPLAAFYNDQFF. The CDR3 coding sequence is TGTGCCAGCAGTCCACTAGCGGCTTTCTACAATGATCAGTTCTTC.

This clonotype was recorded at least ten times. This rearrangement joins TRBV29-1 to TRBJ2-1, with D uncertain. V lost 8 bases and J 2 bases, leaving 13 bases between the germline ends. Germline CDR1 and CDR2: SQVTM and ANQGSEA. This CDR3 is 13 amino acids long. The CDR3 is CSSQPGTYNEQFF. The DNA of the CDR3 is TGCAGCTCCCAGCCAGGCACCTACAATGAGCAGTTCTTC.

This sequence joins TRBV6-6 and TRBJ2-1; 8 bases line up with TRBD2. CDR1 MNHNY and CDR2 SVGAGI come from the germline V gene (reference sequence). CDR3 length: 12 amino acids. Unmatched junction bases numbered 7, after V lost 6 bases and J lost 12 bases. The CDR3 DNA reads as TGTGCCAGCAGGGGGGGACTAGGGGTGCAGTTCTTC. The encoded protein is CASRGGLGVQFF.

This clonotype came up many times. The chain recombines TRBV2 with TRBJ1-2; no clear D gene. Germline V CDR1 and CDR2: SNHLY, FYNNEI. CDR3 length: 11 residues. V was shortened by 2 bases and J by 2 bases, with 0 bases between the two germline ends. The CDR3 region is CASSENYGYTF. Written as DNA, the CDR3 is TGTGCCAGCAGTGAAAACTATGGCTACACCTTC.

This clonotype was recorded many times. The chain carries TRBV12-3 or TRBV12-4 and TRBJ1-1; no firm D call. V gave up 3 bases and J gave up 5 bases, with 13 bases separating them. CDR3 size: 14 residues. The CDR3 loop is CASSFRGRGTEAFF. The CDR3 coding sequence is TGTGCCAGCAGTTTTCGCGGACGAGGGACTGAAGCTTTCTTT.

This clonotype was seen repeatedly, ten times or more. The V gene is TRBV15, the J gene TRBJ2-2; 7 nucleotides line up with TRBD1. Per the germline V gene, CDR1 is LNHNV and CDR2 is YYDKDF (reference sequence). The CDR3 consists of 16 residues. The ends lost 0 bases at V and 7 bases at J; junction bases unmatched: 8. The CDR3 DNA reads TGTGCCACCAGCAGAGAAGTGAGGGGGCAAGGCGGGGAGCTGTTTTTT. Amino acid sequence: CATSREVRGQGGELFF.

This clonotype was seen many times. The V call is TRBV5-1, the J call TRBJ2-7; 8 bases line up with TRBD1. The V gene end was trimmed by 6 bases and the J gene end by 0 bases; junction bases not matched to a gene: 2. Germline lookup yields CDR1 SGHRS and CDR2 YFSETQ. This CDR3 is built from 13 residues. The DNA for the CDR3 is TGCGCCAGCACGGGACAGGACTCCTACGAGCAGTACTTC. It translates to CASTGQDSYEQYF.

Many counts were recorded for this clonotype. The chain links TRBV5-1 to TRBJ1-6, with D perhaps matching TRBD1 (5 bases). The CDR3 covers 18 residues. Deletions cut 1 base from V and 1 base from J, with 15 bases between. Germline V lookup: CDR1 SGHRS, CDR2 YFSETQ. CDR3 in amino acids: CASSLRSGLGSYNSPLHF. The CDR3 bases are TGCGCCAGCAGCTTGCGTTCGGGGCTAGGTTCCTATAATTCACCCCTCCACTTT.

The chain is built from TRBV6-1 and TRBJ1-5, with D uncertain. The CDR3 spans 14 residues. Germline V gene data show CDR1 as MNHNS and CDR2 as SASEGT. The V gene lost 7 bases and the J gene lost 0 bases, with 10 bases spanning the gap. The CDR3 DNA follows: TGTGCCAGCACGTTACAAGATAGCAATCAGCCCCAGCATTTT. As protein: CASTLQDSNQPQHF.

The chain couples TRBV12-3 or TRBV12-4 to TRBJ1-5, with D possibly being TRBD1 (6 bases). Trimming took off 8 bases at V and 4 bases at J, with 15 bases between the two ends. The CDR3 loop spans 14 amino acids. The CDR3 sequence: CASLGDGQNQPQHF. CDR3 DNA sequence: TGTGCCAGCCTCGGGGACGGACAGAATCAGCCCCAGCATTTT.

The V and J genes are TRBV27 and TRBJ2-7, with a possible D match to TRBD1 (5 bases). This CDR3 spans 11 amino acids. V shed 3 bases and J shed 7 bases, with 7 bases lying between them. The germline gives CDR1 MNHEY, CDR2 SMNVEV (reference sequence). DNA for the CDR3: TGTGCCAGCAGTTTTGGGGCAGAGCAGTACGTC. Protein sequence: CASSFGAEQYV.